Below, one T cell receptor (beta chain) is given with its context. What it binds is not known. The sample belongs to a study of T cell responses to AZD1222 COVID-19 vaccine. Looking at the study overall: Samples with a second dose at about 4 or about 12 weeks were pooled together.

Study outcomes and limitations: At 160-218 and 743-854, vaccine-associated CD4 TCRs were dominant, and they spanned spike. Most donors were white British and more were female, and clonal diversity was possibly underestimated.

Here immunoSEQ multiplex PCR was the method, and the copy in TCRdb shows in-frame clones only, minus some. The table has roughly 83,000 clones, roughly 86% seen once; the top ten hold more than 8.5%. Germline V lookup: CDR1 MDHEN, CDR2 SYDVKM. The CDR3 length is 14 residues. The V gene end was trimmed by 3 bases and the J gene end by 7 bases; junction bases not matched to a gene: 7. The material sequenced was peripheral blood, taken on day 0 of AZD1222 vaccination. This TCR was recovered from an adult in good health. The chain carries TRBV28 and TRBJ1-2, with TRBD1 matching 8 bases. The CDR3 loop reads CASSFLGQGSGYTF. CDR3 in DNA: TGTGCCAGCAGTTTTCTAGGACAGGGAAGTGGCTACACCTTC.